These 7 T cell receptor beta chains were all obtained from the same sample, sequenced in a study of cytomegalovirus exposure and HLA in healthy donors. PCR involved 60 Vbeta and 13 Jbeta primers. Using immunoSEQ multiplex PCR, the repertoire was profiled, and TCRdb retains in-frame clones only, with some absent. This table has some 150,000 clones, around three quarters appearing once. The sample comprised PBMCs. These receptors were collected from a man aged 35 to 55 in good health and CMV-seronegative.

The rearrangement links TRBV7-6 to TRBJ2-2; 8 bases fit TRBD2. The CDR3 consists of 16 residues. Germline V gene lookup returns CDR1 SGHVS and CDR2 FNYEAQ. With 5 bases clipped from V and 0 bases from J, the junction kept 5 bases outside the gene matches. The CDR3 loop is CASSRRGGANTGELFF. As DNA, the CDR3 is TGTGCCAGCAGCCGCCGGGGGGGCGCGAACACCGGGGAGCTGTTTTTT.

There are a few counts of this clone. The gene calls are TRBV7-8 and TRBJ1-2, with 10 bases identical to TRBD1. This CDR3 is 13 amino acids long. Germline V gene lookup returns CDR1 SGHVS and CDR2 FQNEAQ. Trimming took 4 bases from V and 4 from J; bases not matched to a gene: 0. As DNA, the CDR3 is TGTGCCAGCAGCTGGGACAGGGGCTATGGCTACACCTTC. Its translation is CASSWDRGYGYTF.

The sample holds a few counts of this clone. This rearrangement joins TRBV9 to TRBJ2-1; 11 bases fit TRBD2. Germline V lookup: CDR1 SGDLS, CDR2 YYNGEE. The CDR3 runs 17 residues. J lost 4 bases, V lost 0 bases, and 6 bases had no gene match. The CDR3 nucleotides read TGTGCCAGCAGCGTAGGGCTAGCGGGAGGTGTTTACAATGAGCAGTTCTTC. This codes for CASSVGLAGGVYNEQFF.

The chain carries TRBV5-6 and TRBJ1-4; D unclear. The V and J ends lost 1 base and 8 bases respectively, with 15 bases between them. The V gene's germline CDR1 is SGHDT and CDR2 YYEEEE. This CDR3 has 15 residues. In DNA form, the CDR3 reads TGTGCCAGCAGCTTGTATGGTCCGGGTTTCGAAAAACTGTTTTTT. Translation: CASSLYGPGFEKLFF.

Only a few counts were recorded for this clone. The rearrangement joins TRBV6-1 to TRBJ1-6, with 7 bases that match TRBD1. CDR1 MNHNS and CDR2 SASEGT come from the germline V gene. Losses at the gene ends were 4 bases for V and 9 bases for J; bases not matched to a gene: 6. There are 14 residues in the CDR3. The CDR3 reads CASSGDSLSSPLHF. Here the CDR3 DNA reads TGTGCCAGCAGTGGGGACAGTTTAAGTTCACCCCTCCACTTT.

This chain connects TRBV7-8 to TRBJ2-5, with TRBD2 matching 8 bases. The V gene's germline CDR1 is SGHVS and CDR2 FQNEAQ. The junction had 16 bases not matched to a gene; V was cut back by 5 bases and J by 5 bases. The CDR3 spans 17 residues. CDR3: CASSRRGAGGGPETQYF. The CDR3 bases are TGTGCCAGCAGCCGCAGGGGAGCGGGCGGGGGGCCGGAGACCCAGTACTTC.

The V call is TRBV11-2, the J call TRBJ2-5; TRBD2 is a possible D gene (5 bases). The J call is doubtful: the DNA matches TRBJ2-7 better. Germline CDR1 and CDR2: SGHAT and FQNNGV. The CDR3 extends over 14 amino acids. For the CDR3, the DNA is TGTGCCAGCAGCTTACAGCTAGCCTCCTACGAGCAGTACTTC. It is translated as CASSLQLASYEQYF.